Below, 28 T cell receptor beta chains from the same sample are listed, as sequenced in a study of T cells in Graves' hyperthyroidism and ophthalmopathy. It was RNA transcripts that yielded the amplified TCR beta CDR3 regions. The study used the HTBI primer set for a first-round RT-PCR of the TCR CDR3. TCRdb reprocessed the multiplex PCR reads via MiXCR and lists one record per CDR3 protein. The sample includes 500,000 to 650,000 distinct CDR3 sequences, 15% to 20% of them seen just once. Material: blood. The origin of the receptors is a woman between 18 and 29 years old with Graves' ophthalmopathy.

In this sample, this clonotype turned up many times. The chain is built from TRBV20-1 and TRBJ2-2, with D unclear. This CDR3 has 11 amino acids. Germline V gives CDR1 DFQATT, CDR2 SNEGSKA (reference sequence). V was clipped by 2 bases and J by 6 bases, with 4 bases between them. CDR3 DNA: TGCAGTGCTAGAACCCCCGGGGAGCTGTTTTTT. Its protein product is CSARTPGELFF.

This clonotype was found a few times. The chain links TRBV11-2 to TRBJ2-5; D not certain. Trimming pared 2 bases from V and 1 base from J, leaving 23 bases between. From germline, CDR1 is SGHAT and CDR2 FQNNGV. This CDR3 comprises 19 residues. Here the CDR3 reads CASSLSRTAERALQETQYF. The DNA for the CDR3 is TGTGCCAGCAGCTTATCAAGAACAGCAGAGCGAGCCCTCCAAGAGACCCAGTACTTC.

This clonotype has at least ten counts. The rearrangement joins TRBV7-2 to TRBJ1-3; TRBD1 is a possible D gene (5 bases). V lost 3 bases, J lost 6 bases, and 12 bases lay in between. The germline gives CDR1 SGHTA, CDR2 FQGNSA. The CDR3 contains 14 residues. CDR3 DNA: TGTGCCAGCAGCTTTAAGGGACTGAAAAACACCATATATTTT. Encoded protein: CASSFKGLKNTIYF.

The chain combines TRBV7-9 with TRBJ1-1; 9 positions agree with TRBD1. This CDR3 is 14 amino acids long. Germline CDR1 SEHNR, CDR2 FQNEAQ (reference sequence). J gave up 5 bases and V 5 bases, and 6 bases lay outside the gene matches. The chain's CDR3 is CASSITGGRTEAFF. The DNA for the CDR3 is TGTGCCAGCAGCATCACAGGGGGCCGGACTGAAGCTTTCTTT.

This CDR3 is CASAGGFWDHSEAFF. The CDR3 coding sequence is TGTGCCAGTGCCGGCGGTTTTTGGGACCATAGTGAAGCTTTCTTT. This chain connects TRBV19 to TRBJ1-1; D is possibly TRBD1 (5 bases). Germline V gene lookup returns CDR1 LNHDA and CDR2 SQIVND (reference sequence). V was pared by 8 bases and J by 7 bases, with 23 bases between. The CDR3 spans 15 residues.

At least ten counts were recorded for this clonotype. This chain connects TRBV12-3 or TRBV12-4 to TRBJ1-1, with a possible D match to TRBD1 (5 bases). V was cut by 5 bases and J by 1 base, with 11 bases left in between. The CDR3 loop spans 14 amino acids. CDR3: CASSGIGQNTEAFF. The CDR3 DNA sequence: TGTGCCAGCAGTGGGATTGGACAGAACACTGAAGCTTTCTTT.

The chain has TRBV6-4 and TRBJ2-3, with 10 bases fitting TRBD2. The germline gives CDR1 MRHNA, CDR2 SNTAGT. The CDR3 totals 14 residues. After removal of 3 bases from V and 6 bases from J, the junction contained 3 bases not matched to a gene. CDR3 sequence: CASSEFSGRDTQYF. The CDR3 nucleotides are TGTGCCAGCAGTGAATTTAGCGGGAGGGATACGCAGTATTTT.

This clonotype appeared once. The chain recombines TRBV28 with TRBJ1-3, with 9 bases matching TRBD1. J lost 0 bases, V lost 6 bases, and 3 bases had no gene match. The CDR3 contains 15 residues. The germline V gene encodes CDR1 MDHEN and CDR2 SYDVKM. CDR3 sequence: CASRGTGRSGNTIYF. CDR3 in DNA: TGTGCCAGCAGGGGGACAGGGCGCTCTGGAAACACCATATATTTT.

This clonotype was seen many times. This chain connects TRBV7-9 to TRBJ2-2; D remains unclear. In germline, CDR1 is SEHNR, CDR2 FQNEAQ (reference sequence). V was cut by 5 bases and J by 0 bases, with 10 bases left in between. This CDR3 has 15 residues. The chain's CDR3 is CASSLSTPNTGELFF. The CDR3, as DNA: TGTGCCAGCAGCCTCTCGACCCCGAACACCGGGGAGCTGTTTTTT.

This clonotype appeared many times. This chain uses TRBV12-3 or TRBV12-4 with TRBJ2-1, with D hard to call. There are 11 residues in the CDR3. V dropped 8 bases and J dropped 7 bases, with 9 bases sitting between them. The CDR3 spells CASSKGNEQFF. CDR3 bases: TGTGCCAGCTCGAAGGGAAATGAGCAGTTCTTC.

This chain connects TRBV7-8 to TRBJ2-7; 7 bases are a match to TRBD1. J was trimmed by 2 bases and V by 5 bases; bases with no gene match: 6. The CDR3 loop spans 14 amino acids. The V gene's germline CDR1 is SGHVS and CDR2 FQNEAQ. The CDR3 DNA reads as TGTGCCAGCAGCCCCGACAGGGTAGCCTACGAGCAGTACTTC. Its translation is CASSPDRVAYEQYF.

This clonotype was recorded many times. J is TRBJ2-3 and V is TRBV28; 7 bases are a match to TRBD2. The CDR3 contains 15 residues. The ends lost 10 bases at V and 0 bases at J; junction bases unmatched: 10. CDR1 is MDHEN, CDR2 SYDVKM, per germline. This chain's CDR3 is CATRLGGDSTDTQYF. The CDR3 DNA follows: TGTGCCACCCGACTTGGGGGGGATAGCACAGATACGCAGTATTTT.

This clonotype was seen repeatedly, ten times or more. This chain joins TRBV20-1 and TRBJ1-1; 10 bases match TRBD1. Germline V gene sequence: CDR1 DFQATT, CDR2 SNEGSKA (reference sequence). The CDR3 contains 14 residues. The junction had 6 bases not matched to a gene; V was cut back by 4 bases and J by 4 bases. The CDR3 region is CSATGTGAGTEAFF. CDR3 nucleotides: TGCAGTGCTACCGGGACAGGGGCAGGCACTGAAGCTTTCTTT.

This clonotype was observed a handful of times. The chain links TRBV5-1 to TRBJ2-7; 7 bases fit TRBD2. Germline V gene sequence: CDR1 SGHRS, CDR2 YFSETQ. The CDR3 length is 15 residues. Losses at the gene ends were 1 base for V and 3 bases for J; bases not matched to a gene: 7. In DNA form, the CDR3 reads TGCGCCAGCAGCTTGACCATCACTAGCGACTACGAGCAGTACTTC. Translated, it gives CASSLTITSDYEQYF.

This clonotype was counted at least ten times. The chain uses TRBV28 and TRBJ2-7, with D possibly TRBD2 on 7 matching bases. The V gene lost 2 bases and the J gene lost 6 bases, with 20 bases spanning the gap. The length of the CDR3 is 16 residues. The germline V gene encodes CDR1 MDHEN and CDR2 SYDVKM. This chain's CDR3 is CASSLLLGGPPLEQYF. In nucleotides, the CDR3 is TGTGCCAGCAGTTTACTTCTCGGGGGGCCCCCCCTCGAGCAGTACTTC.

This clonotype was counted ten times or more. V gene TRBV3-1 combines with J gene TRBJ2-1; 7 positions match TRBD1. The CDR3 loop spans 13 amino acids. The V and J ends lost 4 bases and 4 bases, in that order; junction bases with no gene match: 1. Germline V lookup: CDR1 LGHDT, CDR2 YNNKEL (reference sequence). The CDR3 loop reads CASSPGQYNEQFF. The CDR3 DNA reads TGTGCCAGCAGCCCGGGACAGTACAATGAGCAGTTCTTC.

This chain connects TRBV5-1 to TRBJ2-7; the D is unclear. V dropped 2 bases and J dropped 7 bases, with 10 bases sitting between them. Germline loops: CDR1 SGHRS, CDR2 YFSETQ. There are 12 residues in the CDR3. CDR3 in DNA: TGCGCCAGCAGCTTATATAGTCCGGAGCAGTACTTC. Amino acid sequence: CASSLYSPEQYF.

This sequence joins TRBV12-3 or TRBV12-4 and TRBJ1-3; D is unclear. Trimming pared 2 bases from V and 0 bases from J, leaving 14 bases between. The CDR3 is 17 amino acids. CDR3 DNA sequence: TGTGCCAGCAGTTTAATCGGCGCAACTGCCTCTGGAAACACCATATATTTT. This codes for CASSLIGATASGNTIYF.

Ten or more counts support this clonotype. The CDR3 loop reads CASSEVAGGPYEQFF. For the CDR3, the DNA is TGTGCCAGCAGTGAGGTTGCGGGGGGGCCCTATGAGCAGTTCTTC. The chain combines TRBV2 with TRBJ2-1, with TRBD2 identical over 9 bases. V lost 3 bases and J lost 8; bases outside the gene matches: 8. Germline V gene sequence: CDR1 SNHLY, CDR2 FYNNEI. This CDR3 region has 15 residues.

The gene calls are TRBV27 and TRBJ1-1; D is perhaps TRBD1 (5 bases). Looked up from germline, CDR1 is MNHEY and CDR2 is SMNVEV (reference sequence). This CDR3 contains 13 residues. Trimming cost V 1 base and J 11 bases, with 14 bases left between them. CDR3 in DNA: TGTGCCAGCAGTTTATTAACTGGGGCGGGGGCTTTCTTT. Protein product: CASSLLTGAGAFF.

A remark on this clonotype: Compared with germline, one end of the junction differs, possibly owing to a read error. The chain is built from TRBV6-1 and TRBJ2-5; 9 positions agree with TRBD1. This CDR3 comprises 13 residues. The germline V gene encodes CDR1 MNHNS and CDR2 SASEGT. As DNA, the CDR3 is TGTGCCGGCAGGCAACAGGGGGCAGAGACCCAGTACTTC. Its translation is CAGRQQGAETQYF.

The V gene is TRBV6-1, the J gene TRBJ1-1; D unresolved. Germline CDR1 MNHNS, CDR2 SASEGT. CDR3 size: 14 residues. With 1 base removed from V and 0 bases from J, the gap between germline ends came to 6 bases. CDR3 loop: CASSEVQLNTEAFF. The DNA of the CDR3 is TGTGCCAGCAGTGAAGTTCAGCTGAACACTGAAGCTTTCTTT.

Worth noting for this clonotype: Given a much more abundant clone one base away, this may be a read error. The chain has TRBV7-9 and TRBJ2-7; 10 nucleotides agree with TRBD1. The ends lost 3 bases at V and 4 bases at J; junction bases unmatched: 6. Germline CDR1 SEHNR, CDR2 FQNEAQ (reference sequence). The CDR3 has 15 amino acids. In DNA, the CDR3 is TGTGCCAGCAGCTTGGGGACAGGGGTAAAATACGAGCAGTACTTC. As protein: CASSLGTGVKYEQYF.

This clonotype was seen a handful of times. The V call is TRBV7-9, the J call TRBJ2-1; a weak D match, TRBD1 (6 bases). Germline V gene lookup returns CDR1 SEHNR and CDR2 FQNEAQ (reference sequence). The CDR3 runs 15 residues. Trimming stripped 5 bases from V and 8 bases from J, with 19 bases between. The chain's CDR3 is CASSPGTPVRDEQFF. The CDR3 DNA reads TGTGCCAGCAGCCCCGGGACACCTGTGAGGGATGAGCAGTTCTTC.

This clonotype was recorded at least ten times. The genes are TRBV3-1 and TRBJ2-1, with 10 bases identical to TRBD2. V lost 1 base, J lost 12 bases, and 3 bases stayed unmatched. This CDR3 is built from 13 residues. Germline V gene lookup returns CDR1 LGHDT and CDR2 YNNKEL (reference sequence). This CDR3 reads CASSQGLAGVQFF. DNA of the CDR3: TGTGCCAGCAGCCAAGGGCTAGCGGGAGTGCAGTTCTTC.

This clonotype occurred many times. The V call is TRBV15, the J call TRBJ2-3, with TRBD2 matching 12 bases. The germline V gene has CDR1 LNHNV and CDR2 YYDKDF (reference sequence). J lost 1 base, V lost 0 bases, and 5 bases had no gene match. CDR3 length: 18 amino acids. The CDR3 protein is CATSRDSRLAGGTDTQYF. The CDR3 DNA is TGTGCCACCAGCAGAGATTCCCGACTAGCGGGGGGCACAGATACGCAGTATTTT.

This clonotype was counted between two and nine times. The chain combines TRBV27 with TRBJ1-5, with TRBD1 matching 9 bases. V lost 9 bases and J lost 6; bases outside the gene matches: 9. Germline CDR1 is MNHEY and CDR2 is SMNVEV (reference sequence). The CDR3 spans 14 residues. In nucleotides, the CDR3 is TGTGCCAGAGACGGACAGGGGTCCGGTCAGCCCCAGCATTTT. This encodes CARDGQGSGQPQHF.

V usage is TRBV5-6 and J usage is TRBJ1-4, with 10 bases identical to TRBD1. The CDR3 covers 16 residues. Germline values: CDR1 SGHDT, CDR2 YYEEEE. V trimming: 4 bases; J trimming: 7 bases; junction bases outside the gene matches: 10. CDR3 bases: TGTGCCAGCAGCCAGAGGGACAGGGGTTTGTCTGAAAAACTGTTTTTT. It encodes CASSQRDRGLSEKLFF.